The 17 T cell receptor beta chains presented below share a single source sample, sequenced in a study of T cells in Graves' hyperthyroidism and ophthalmopathy. Using RNA transcripts as the source, TCR beta CDR3 regions were amplified. In the first-round RT-PCR of the TCR CDR3, the HTBI primer set was used. One entry per CDR3 protein results from TCRdb running MiXCR on the multiplex PCR reads. The sample comprises 330,000 or so distinct CDR3 sequences, approximately 18% of which are singletons, and about 16% rests with the top ten. What was sequenced was blood. The receptor set was obtained from a woman aged 35 to 49 with Graves' ophthalmopathy.

The sample holds a few counts of this clonotype. This sequence joins TRBV20-1 and TRBJ2-7; 9 bases map to TRBD1. The junction had 3 bases not matched to a gene; V was cut back by 0 bases and J by 3 bases. CDR1 is DFQATT and CDR2 is SNEGSKA in the germline V gene (reference sequence). This CDR3 has 14 amino acids. The CDR3 protein is CSAREGQGLYEQYF. CDR3 nucleotides: TGCAGTGCTAGAGAGGGACAGGGACTCTACGAGCAGTACTTC.

The V call is TRBV27, the J call TRBJ1-5; weak D call: TRBD1 (6 bases). V lost 6 bases, J lost 7 bases, and 19 bases lay in between. From germline, CDR1 is MNHEY and CDR2 SMNVEV (reference sequence). CDR3 length equals 15 residues. The CDR3: CASSPPRTVIQPQHF. CDR3 coding DNA: TGTGCCAGCAGCCCCCCCCGGACAGTTATACAGCCCCAGCATTTT.

This clonotype was detected many times. The V and J genes are TRBV20-1 and TRBJ2-5; the match to TRBD2 covers 11 bases. CDR1 is DFQATT, CDR2 SNEGSKA, per germline (reference sequence). CDR3 size: 17 residues. The V gene end was trimmed by 0 bases and the J gene end by 1 base; junction bases not matched to a gene: 7. CDR3 in DNA: TGCAGTGCTAGAGATACTAGCGGGAGTGGGGGCCAAGAGACCCAGTACTTC. Its translation is CSARDTSGSGGQETQYF.

This clonotype was counted many times. This chain links TRBV12-3 or TRBV12-4 with TRBJ2-2, with D possibly matching TRBD1 (5 bases). This CDR3 is 13 amino acids long. The V and J ends lost 10 bases and 4 bases respectively, with 13 bases between them. The CDR3 DNA is TGTGCCACCCACCAGGGATCCACCGGGGAGCTGTTTTTT. Protein: CATHQGSTGELFF.

V gene TRBV6-5 combines with J gene TRBJ2-7, with D possibly TRBD1 on 6 matching bases. This CDR3 comprises 15 residues. V lost 3 bases to trimming and J lost 3 bases, with 15 bases between them. CDR1 is MNHEY, CDR2 SVGAGI, per germline. The CDR3 protein is CASSYRQDRVYEQYF. In nucleotides, the CDR3 is TGTGCCAGCAGTTATCGTCAGGACAGAGTCTACGAGCAGTACTTC.

This clonotype showed up many times. The gene calls are TRBV5-1 and TRBJ1-1; D not resolved. V lost 7 bases to trimming and J lost 2 bases, with 15 bases between them. In germline, CDR1 is SGHRS, CDR2 YFSETQ. This CDR3 is 14 amino acids long. CDR3: CASGPGPGNTEAFF. CDR3 DNA sequence: TGCGCCAGCGGCCCTGGACCAGGAAACACTGAAGCTTTCTTT.

This clonotype appeared many times. The gene calls are TRBV30 and TRBJ1-3, with 8 bases identical to TRBD1. Germline V CDR1 and CDR2: GTSNPN, SVGIG (reference sequence). This CDR3 spans 13 amino acids. V trimming: 4 bases; J trimming: 4 bases; junction bases outside the gene matches: 3. The CDR3 spells CAWNPGGGNTIYF. Here the CDR3 DNA reads TGTGCCTGGAATCCAGGGGGCGGAAACACCATATATTTT.

There are many counts of this clonotype. The V call is TRBV7-9, the J call TRBJ1-5; TRBD1 matches at 9 bases. Germline V CDR1 and CDR2: SEHNR, FQNEAQ (reference sequence). This CDR3 region has 16 residues. With 1 base clipped from V and 3 bases from J, the junction kept 4 bases outside the gene matches. CDR3 DNA: TGTGCCAGCAGCTTAGGCGACAGGGGGAACAATCAGCCCCAGCATTTT. It translates to CASSLGDRGNNQPQHF.

This chain links TRBV7-9 with TRBJ2-7; 7 positions match TRBD1. CDR1 is SEHNR, CDR2 FQNEAQ, per germline (reference sequence). The V and J ends lost 4 bases and 2 bases, in that order; junction bases with no gene match: 8. The CDR3 is 15 residues long. The CDR3 reads CASSSLLGTAYEQYF. Here the CDR3 DNA reads TGTGCCAGCAGCTCGCTGCTAGGGACAGCCTACGAGCAGTACTTC.

This clonotype was seen repeatedly, ten times or more. The chain couples TRBV20-1 to TRBJ2-7; 7 nucleotides align to TRBD1. Per the germline V gene, CDR1 is DFQATT and CDR2 is SNEGSKA (reference sequence). The CDR3 is made up of 14 amino acids. Losses at the gene ends were 3 bases for V and 5 bases for J; bases not matched to a gene: 10. CDR3: CSASLGGSLNEQYF. The CDR3 nucleotides are TGCAGTGCTAGCTTAGGGGGCAGTCTGAACGAGCAGTACTTC.

This clonotype was seen at least ten times. The chain links TRBV15 to TRBJ2-2; the D is unclear. Trimming stripped 3 bases from V and 4 bases from J, with 0 bases between. The CDR3 loop spans 11 amino acids. Germline lookup yields CDR1 LNHNV and CDR2 YYDKDF (reference sequence). The CDR3 reads CATSSTGELFF. CDR3 sequence (DNA): TGTGCCACCAGCAGCACCGGGGAGCTGTTTTTT.

Ten or more counts support this clonotype. This chain links TRBV6-2 or TRBV6-3 with TRBJ2-7, with D perhaps TRBD1 (6 bases). This CDR3 has 16 amino acids. The germline V gene has CDR1 MNHEY and CDR2 SVGEGT. Trimming removed 5 bases from V and 3 bases from J, with 20 bases in between. DNA for the CDR3: TGTGCCAGCAGTCCCGACCTCTTGGACAGAAACTACGAGCAGTACTTC. This sequence encodes CASSPDLLDRNYEQYF.

This clonotype was counted many times. The V gene is TRBV10-3, the J gene TRBJ1-1; D not certain. V was trimmed by 6 bases and J by 2 bases, leaving 4 bases between them. Germline-derived CDR1 and CDR2 are ENHRY and SYGVKD. CDR3 length: 11 residues. CDR3 nucleotide sequence: TGTGCCATCAGAGATAACACTGAAGCTTTCTTT. Its protein product is CAIRDNTEAFF.

This clonotype was recorded many times. The chain recombines TRBV2 with TRBJ1-5; D remains ambiguous. Trimming cost V 9 bases and J 4 bases, with 7 bases left between them. This CDR3 is 11 amino acids long. CDR1 is SNHLY, CDR2 FYNNEI, per germline. The CDR3: CASALNQPQHF. Here the CDR3 DNA reads TGTGCCAGTGCGCTGAATCAGCCCCAGCATTTT.

There are many counts of this clonotype. The chain carries TRBV9 and TRBJ1-2, with 9 bases lining up with TRBD1. Per germline, CDR1 SGDLS and CDR2 YYNGEE. V trimming: 4 bases; J trimming: 4 bases; junction bases outside the gene matches: 11. The CDR3 is 16 amino acids. The chain's CDR3 is CASSLTTGGGGYGYTF. In DNA, the CDR3 is TGTGCCAGCAGCCTAACCACAGGGGGCGGAGGCTATGGCTACACCTTC.

This clonotype was detected many times. This chain uses TRBV9 with TRBJ2-7, with 7 positions matching TRBD2. This CDR3 comprises 14 residues. CDR1 SGDLS and CDR2 YYNGEE come from the germline V gene. V lost 4 bases and J lost 4; bases outside the gene matches: 8. CDR3 loop: CASSISGNDYEQYF. CDR3 sequence (DNA): TGTGCCAGCAGCATAAGCGGGAATGATTACGAGCAGTACTTC.

This clonotype showed up just a few times. The gene calls are TRBV6-1 and TRBJ1-5; possibly TRBD1 for D (5 bases). Trimming removed 6 bases from V and 0 bases from J, with 9 bases in between. The CDR3 has 14 amino acids. The germline gives CDR1 MNHNS, CDR2 SASEGT. This CDR3 reads CASRQTDSNQPQHF. CDR3 coding DNA: TGTGCCAGCAGACAGACAGATAGCAATCAGCCCCAGCATTTT.